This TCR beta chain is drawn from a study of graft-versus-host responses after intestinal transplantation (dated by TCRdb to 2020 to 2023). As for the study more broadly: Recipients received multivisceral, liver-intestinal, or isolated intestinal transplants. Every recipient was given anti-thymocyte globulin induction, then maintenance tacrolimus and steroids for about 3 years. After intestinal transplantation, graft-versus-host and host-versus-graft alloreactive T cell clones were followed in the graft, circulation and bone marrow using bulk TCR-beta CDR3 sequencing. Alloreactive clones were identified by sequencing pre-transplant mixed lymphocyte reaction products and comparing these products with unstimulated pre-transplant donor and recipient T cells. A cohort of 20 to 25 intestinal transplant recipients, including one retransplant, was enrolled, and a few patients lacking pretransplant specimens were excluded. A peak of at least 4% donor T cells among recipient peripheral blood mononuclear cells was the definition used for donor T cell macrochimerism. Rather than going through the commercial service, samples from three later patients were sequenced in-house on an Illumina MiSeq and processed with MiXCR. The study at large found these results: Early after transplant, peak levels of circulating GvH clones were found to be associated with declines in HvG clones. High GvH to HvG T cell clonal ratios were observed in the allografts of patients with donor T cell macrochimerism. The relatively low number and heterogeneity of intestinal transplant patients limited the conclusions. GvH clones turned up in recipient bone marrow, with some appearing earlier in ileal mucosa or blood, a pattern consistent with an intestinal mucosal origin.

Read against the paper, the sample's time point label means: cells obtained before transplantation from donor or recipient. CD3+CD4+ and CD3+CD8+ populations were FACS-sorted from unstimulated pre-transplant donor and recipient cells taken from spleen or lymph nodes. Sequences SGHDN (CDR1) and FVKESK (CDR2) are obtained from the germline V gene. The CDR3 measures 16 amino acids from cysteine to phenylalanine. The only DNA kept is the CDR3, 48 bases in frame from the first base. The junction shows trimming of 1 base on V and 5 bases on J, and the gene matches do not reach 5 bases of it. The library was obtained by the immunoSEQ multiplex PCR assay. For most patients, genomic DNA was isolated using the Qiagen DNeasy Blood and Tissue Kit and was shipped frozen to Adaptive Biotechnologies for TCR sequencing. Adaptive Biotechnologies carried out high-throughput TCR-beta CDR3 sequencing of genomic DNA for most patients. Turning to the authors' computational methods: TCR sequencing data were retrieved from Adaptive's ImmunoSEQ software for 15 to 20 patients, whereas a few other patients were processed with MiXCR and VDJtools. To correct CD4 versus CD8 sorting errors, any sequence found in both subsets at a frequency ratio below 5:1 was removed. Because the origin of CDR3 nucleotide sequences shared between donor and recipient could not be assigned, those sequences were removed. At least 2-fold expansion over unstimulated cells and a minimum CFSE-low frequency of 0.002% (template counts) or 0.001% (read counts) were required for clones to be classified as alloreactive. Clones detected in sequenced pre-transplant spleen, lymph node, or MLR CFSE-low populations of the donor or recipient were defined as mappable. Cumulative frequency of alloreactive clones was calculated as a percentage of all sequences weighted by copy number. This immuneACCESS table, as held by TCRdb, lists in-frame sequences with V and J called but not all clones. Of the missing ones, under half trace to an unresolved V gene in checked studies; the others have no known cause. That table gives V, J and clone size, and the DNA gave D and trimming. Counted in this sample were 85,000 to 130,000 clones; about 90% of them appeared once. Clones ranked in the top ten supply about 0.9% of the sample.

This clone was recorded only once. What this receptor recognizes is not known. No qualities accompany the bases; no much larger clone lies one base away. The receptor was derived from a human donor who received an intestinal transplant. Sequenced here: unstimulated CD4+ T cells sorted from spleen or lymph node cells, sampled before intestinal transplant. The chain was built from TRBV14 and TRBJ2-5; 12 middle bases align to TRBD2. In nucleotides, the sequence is TGTGCCAGCAGCCAAGGACTAGCGGGAGCTGGCGAGACCCAGTACTTC. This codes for CASSQGLAGAGETQYF.